This record covers a single T cell receptor (beta chain). Its cognate antigen is unknown. TCRdb's table, derived via immunoSEQ multiplex PCR, lists solely in-frame clones and lacks some. Of about 39,000 clones listed, 90% to 95% are singletons. The data are from a study of graft-versus-host responses after intestinal transplantation. Study context: Among the recipients, all got anti-thymocyte globulin induction and then tacrolimus and steroids for about 3 years. Study-wide results and limits: With peak circulating GvH clone levels came an association with early post-transplant HvG declines. Recipient marrow showed GvH clones, some seen first in ileum or blood.

Trimming at V came to 4 bases and at J to 7 bases, leaving 6 bases not matched to a gene. CDR3 length: 14 residues. Germline V gene sequence: CDR1 SNHLY, CDR2 FYNNEI. V and J are TRBV2 and TRBJ2-7; 11 bases match TRBD2. Sequencing used unstimulated CD8+ T cells sorted from spleen or lymph node cells, obtained before transplant. The sequence came from a human donor who was the organ donor for an intestinal transplant. Here the CDR3 reads CASSGLAGGQEQYF. The CDR3 nucleotides read TGTGCCAGCAGTGGCTTAGCGGGGGGGCAGGAGCAGTACTTC.